These 3 T cell receptor beta chains were sequenced from one sample in a study of cytomegalovirus exposure and HLA in healthy donors. The PCR employed 60 Vbeta primers together with 13 Jbeta primers. The protocol was immunoSEQ multiplex PCR, while the TCRdb copy is restricted to in-frame clones and leaves out a portion. The sample contains 110,000 to 150,000 clones, 73% of which appear only once. Sequenced: PBMCs. The receptors derive from a woman in her thirties or forties in good health and CMV-seronegative.

The V call is TRBV9, the J call TRBJ2-7; unclear D gene. The CDR3 extends over 12 amino acids. V lost 0 bases, J lost 6 bases, and 7 bases lay in between. The germline V gene encodes CDR1 SGDLS and CDR2 YYNGEE. The CDR3 protein is CASSVVQPEQYV. DNA for the CDR3: TGTGCCAGCAGCGTAGTACAGCCCGAGCAGTACGTC.

V usage is TRBV14 and J usage is TRBJ2-3, with D hard to call. Trimming pared 5 bases from V and 4 bases from J, leaving 4 bases between. Germline V gene lookup returns CDR1 SGHDN and CDR2 FVKESK. The CDR3 contains 11 residues. CDR3 nucleotide sequence: TGTGCCAGCAGCTCCGCAGATACGCAGTATTTT. As protein: CASSSADTQYF.

The rearrangement joins TRBV9 to TRBJ2-3, with D tentatively TRBD2 (7 bases). The germline V gene encodes CDR1 SGDLS and CDR2 YYNGEE. This CDR3 spans 14 amino acids. The germline V and J ends were trimmed by 6 bases and 1 base, with 12 bases remaining between them. The CDR3 DNA reads as TGTGCCAGCACCTGGGGGGGCGGCACAGATACGCAGTATTTT. This sequence encodes CASTWGGGTDTQYF.